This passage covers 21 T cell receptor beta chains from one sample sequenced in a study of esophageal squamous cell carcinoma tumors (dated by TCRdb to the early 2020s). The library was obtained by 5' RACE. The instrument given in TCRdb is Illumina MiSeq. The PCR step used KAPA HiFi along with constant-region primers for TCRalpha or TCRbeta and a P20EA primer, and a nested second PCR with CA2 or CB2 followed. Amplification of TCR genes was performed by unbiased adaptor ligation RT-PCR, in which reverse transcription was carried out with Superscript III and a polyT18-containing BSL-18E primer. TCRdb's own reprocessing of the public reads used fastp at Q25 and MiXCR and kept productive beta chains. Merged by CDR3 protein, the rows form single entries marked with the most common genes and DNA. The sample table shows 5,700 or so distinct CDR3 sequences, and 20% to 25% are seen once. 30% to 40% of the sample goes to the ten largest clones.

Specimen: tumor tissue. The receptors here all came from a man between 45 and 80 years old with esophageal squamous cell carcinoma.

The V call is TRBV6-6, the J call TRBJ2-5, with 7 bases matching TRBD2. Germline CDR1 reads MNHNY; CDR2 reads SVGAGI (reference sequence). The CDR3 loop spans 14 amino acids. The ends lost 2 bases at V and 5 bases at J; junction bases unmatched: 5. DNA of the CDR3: TGTGCCAGCAGTTACGGGAGGGCCCGGGAGACCCAGTACTTC. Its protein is CASSYGRARETQYF.

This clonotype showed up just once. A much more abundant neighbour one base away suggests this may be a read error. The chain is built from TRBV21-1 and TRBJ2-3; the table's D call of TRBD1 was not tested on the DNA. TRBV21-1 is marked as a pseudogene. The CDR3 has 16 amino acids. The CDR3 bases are TGTGCCAGCAGCAAAGTGGGAAGGGGCTGCACAGATACGCAGTATTTT. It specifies CASSKVGRGCTDTQYF.

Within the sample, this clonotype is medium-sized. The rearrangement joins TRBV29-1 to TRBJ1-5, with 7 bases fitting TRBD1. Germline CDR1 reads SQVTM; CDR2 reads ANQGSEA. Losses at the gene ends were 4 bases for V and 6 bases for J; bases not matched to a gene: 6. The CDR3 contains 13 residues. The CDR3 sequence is CSVAEGAAQPQHF. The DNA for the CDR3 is TGCAGCGTTGCAGAGGGGGCGGCTCAGCCCCAGCATTTT.

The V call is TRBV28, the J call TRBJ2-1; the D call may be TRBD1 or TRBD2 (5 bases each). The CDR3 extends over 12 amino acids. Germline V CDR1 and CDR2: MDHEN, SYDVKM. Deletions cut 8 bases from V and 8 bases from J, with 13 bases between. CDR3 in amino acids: CASQGPWDEQFF. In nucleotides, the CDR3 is TGTGCCAGCCAGGGACCTTGGGATGAGCAGTTCTTC.

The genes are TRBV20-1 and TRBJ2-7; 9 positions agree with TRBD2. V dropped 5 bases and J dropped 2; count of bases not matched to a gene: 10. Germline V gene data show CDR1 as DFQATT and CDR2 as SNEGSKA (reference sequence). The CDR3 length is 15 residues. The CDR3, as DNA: TGCAGTGCTCCTACTGGGGCGGGAGGGCCCTACGAGCAGTACTTC. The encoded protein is CSAPTGAGGPYEQYF.

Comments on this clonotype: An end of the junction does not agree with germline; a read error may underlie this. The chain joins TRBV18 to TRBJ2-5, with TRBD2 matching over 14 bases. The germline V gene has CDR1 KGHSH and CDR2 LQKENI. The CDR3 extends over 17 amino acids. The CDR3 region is CANSPGLAGVGAETQYF. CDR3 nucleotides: TGTGCCAACTCACCGGGACTAGCGGGAGTAGGGGCTGAGACCCAGTACTTC.

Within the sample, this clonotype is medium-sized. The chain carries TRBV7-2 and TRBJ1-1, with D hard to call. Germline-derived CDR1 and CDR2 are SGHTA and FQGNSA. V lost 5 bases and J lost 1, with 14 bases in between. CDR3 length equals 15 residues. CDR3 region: CASSLTNMANTEAFF. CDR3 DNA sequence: TGTGCCAGCAGCCTTACTAATATGGCGAACACTGAAGCTTTCTTT.

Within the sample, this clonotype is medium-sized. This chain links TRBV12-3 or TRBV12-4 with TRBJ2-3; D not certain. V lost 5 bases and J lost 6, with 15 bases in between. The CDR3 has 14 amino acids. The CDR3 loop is CASSPGRAADTQYF. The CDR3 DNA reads TGTGCCAGCAGTCCCGGACGGGCAGCGGATACGCAGTATTTT.

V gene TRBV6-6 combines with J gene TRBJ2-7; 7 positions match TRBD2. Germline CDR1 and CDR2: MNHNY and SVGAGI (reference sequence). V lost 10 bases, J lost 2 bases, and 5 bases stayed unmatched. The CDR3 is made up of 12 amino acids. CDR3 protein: CATGGRTYEQYF. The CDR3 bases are TGTGCCACCGGGGGGAGGACCTACGAGCAGTACTTC.

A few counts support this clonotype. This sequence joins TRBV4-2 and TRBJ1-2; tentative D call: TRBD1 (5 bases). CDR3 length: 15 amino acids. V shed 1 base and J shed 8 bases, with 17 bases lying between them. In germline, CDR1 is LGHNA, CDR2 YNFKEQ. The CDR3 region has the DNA TGTGCCAGCAGCCAAGGGGGCCAGGGTTGGCGGGGCTACACCTTC. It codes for CASSQGGQGWRGYTF.

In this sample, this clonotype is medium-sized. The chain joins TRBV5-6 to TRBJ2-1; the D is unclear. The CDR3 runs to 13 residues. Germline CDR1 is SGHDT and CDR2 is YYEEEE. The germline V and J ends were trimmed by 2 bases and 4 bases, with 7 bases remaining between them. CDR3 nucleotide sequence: TGTGCCAGCAGCTTTCAGGATTACAATGAGCAGTTCTTC. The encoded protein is CASSFQDYNEQFF.

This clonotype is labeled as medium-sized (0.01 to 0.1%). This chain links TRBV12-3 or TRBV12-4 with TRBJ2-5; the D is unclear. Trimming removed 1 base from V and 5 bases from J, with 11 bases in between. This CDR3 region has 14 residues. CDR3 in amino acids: CASSLGPPQETQYF. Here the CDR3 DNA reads TGTGCCAGCAGTTTAGGACCCCCCCAGGAGACCCAGTACTTC.

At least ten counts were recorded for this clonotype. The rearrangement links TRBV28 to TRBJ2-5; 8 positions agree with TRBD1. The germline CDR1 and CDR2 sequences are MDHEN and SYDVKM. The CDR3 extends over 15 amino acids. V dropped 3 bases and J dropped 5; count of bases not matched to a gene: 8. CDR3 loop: CASSFQGQGKETQYF. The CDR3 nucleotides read TGTGCCAGCAGTTTTCAAGGACAGGGAAAGGAGACCCAGTACTTC.

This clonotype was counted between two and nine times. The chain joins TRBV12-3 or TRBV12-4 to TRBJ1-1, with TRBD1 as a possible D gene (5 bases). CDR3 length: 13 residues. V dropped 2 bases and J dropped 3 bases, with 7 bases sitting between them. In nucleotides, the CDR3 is TGTGCCAGCAGTTTAATGGGGCACACTGAAGCTTTCTTT. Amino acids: CASSLMGHTEAFF.

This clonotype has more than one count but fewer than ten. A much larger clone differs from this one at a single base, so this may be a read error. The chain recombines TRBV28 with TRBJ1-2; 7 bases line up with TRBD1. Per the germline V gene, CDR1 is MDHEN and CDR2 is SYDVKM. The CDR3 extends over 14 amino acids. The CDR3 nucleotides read TGTGCCAGCAGTCACTCCGGGACAGACTATGGCGACACCTTC. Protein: CASSHSGTDYGDTF.

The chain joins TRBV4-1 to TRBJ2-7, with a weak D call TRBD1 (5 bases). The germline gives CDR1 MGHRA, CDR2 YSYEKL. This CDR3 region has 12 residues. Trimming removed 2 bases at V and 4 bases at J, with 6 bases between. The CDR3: CASSQQGYEQYF. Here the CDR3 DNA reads TGCGCCAGCAGCCAACAGGGTTACGAGCAGTACTTC.

The CDR3: CASGLANRATGELFF. The CDR3 DNA follows: TGTGCCAGCGGACTTGCTAACAGGGCCACCGGGGAGCTGTTTTTT. The J gene is TRBJ2-2, the V gene TRBV11-1, with a tentative D call TRBD1 (6 bases). CDR3 length equals 15 residues. CDR1 is SGHAT, CDR2 FQDESV, per germline (reference sequence). The V end was cut by 8 bases, the J end by 4 bases, with 17 bases between.

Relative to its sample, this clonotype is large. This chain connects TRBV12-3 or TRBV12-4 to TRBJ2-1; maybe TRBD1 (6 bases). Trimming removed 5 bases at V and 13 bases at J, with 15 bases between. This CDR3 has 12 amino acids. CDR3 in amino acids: CASSQTGRLQFF. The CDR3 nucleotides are TGTGCCAGCAGTCAAACAGGGAGATTACAGTTCTTC.

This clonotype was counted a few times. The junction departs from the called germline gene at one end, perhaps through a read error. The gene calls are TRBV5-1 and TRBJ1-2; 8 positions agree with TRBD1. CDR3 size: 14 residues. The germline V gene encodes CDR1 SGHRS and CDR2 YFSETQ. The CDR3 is CASSYPDRGYGDTF. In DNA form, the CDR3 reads TGCGCCAGCAGCTACCCAGACAGGGGCTATGGCGACACCTTC.

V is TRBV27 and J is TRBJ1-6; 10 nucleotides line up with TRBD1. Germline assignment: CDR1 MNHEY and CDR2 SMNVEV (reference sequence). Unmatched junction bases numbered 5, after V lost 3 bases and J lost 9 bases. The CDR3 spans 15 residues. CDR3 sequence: CASSLGQGFRSPLHF. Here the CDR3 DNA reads TGTGCCAGCAGTTTGGGACAGGGGTTTCGTTCACCCCTCCACTTT.

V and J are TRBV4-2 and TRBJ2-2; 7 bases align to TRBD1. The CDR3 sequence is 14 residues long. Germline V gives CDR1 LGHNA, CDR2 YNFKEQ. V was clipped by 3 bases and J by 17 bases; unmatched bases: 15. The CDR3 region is CASSQGQNTGERFF. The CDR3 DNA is TGTGCCAGCAGCCAGGGACAGAACACCGGGGAGCGATTTTTT.